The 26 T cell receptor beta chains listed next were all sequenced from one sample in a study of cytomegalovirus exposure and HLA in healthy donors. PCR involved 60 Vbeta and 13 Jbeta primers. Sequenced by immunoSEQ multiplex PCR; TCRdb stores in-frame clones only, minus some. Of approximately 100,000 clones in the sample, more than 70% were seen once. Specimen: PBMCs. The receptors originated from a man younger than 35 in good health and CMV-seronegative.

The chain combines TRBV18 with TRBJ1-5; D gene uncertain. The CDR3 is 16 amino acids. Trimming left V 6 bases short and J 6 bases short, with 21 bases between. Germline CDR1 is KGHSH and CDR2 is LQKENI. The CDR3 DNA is TGTGCCAGCTCCACCAGTTCGTCGGCGGGTTCTCAGCCCCAGCATTTT. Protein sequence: CASSTSSSAGSQPQHF.

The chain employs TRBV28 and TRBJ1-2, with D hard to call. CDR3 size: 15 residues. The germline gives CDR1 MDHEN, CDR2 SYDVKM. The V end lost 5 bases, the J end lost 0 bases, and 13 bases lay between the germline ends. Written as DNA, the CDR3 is TGTGCCAGCAGTATGCCGCCTACAGCTAACTATGGCTACACCTTC. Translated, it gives CASSMPPTANYGYTF.

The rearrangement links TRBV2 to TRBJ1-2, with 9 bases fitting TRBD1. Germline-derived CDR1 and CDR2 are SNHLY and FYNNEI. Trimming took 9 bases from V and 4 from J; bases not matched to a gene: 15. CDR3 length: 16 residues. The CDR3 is CASRTETGGYGYGYTF. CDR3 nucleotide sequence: TGTGCCAGTCGCACCGAAACAGGGGGCTATGGCTATGGCTACACCTTC.

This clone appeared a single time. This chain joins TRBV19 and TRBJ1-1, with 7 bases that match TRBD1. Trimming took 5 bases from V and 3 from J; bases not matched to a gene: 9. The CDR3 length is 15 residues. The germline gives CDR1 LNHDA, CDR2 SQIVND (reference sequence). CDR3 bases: TGTGCCAGTAGTCCTGAGACAGGGCCATACACTGAAGCTTTCTTT. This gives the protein CASSPETGPYTEAFF.

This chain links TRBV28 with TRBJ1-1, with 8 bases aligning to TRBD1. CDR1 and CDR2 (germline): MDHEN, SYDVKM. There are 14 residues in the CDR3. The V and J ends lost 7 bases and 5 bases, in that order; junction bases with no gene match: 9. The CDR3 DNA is TGTGCCAGCACCCTACCGACAGGGGTAACTGAAGCTTTCTTT. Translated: CASTLPTGVTEAFF.

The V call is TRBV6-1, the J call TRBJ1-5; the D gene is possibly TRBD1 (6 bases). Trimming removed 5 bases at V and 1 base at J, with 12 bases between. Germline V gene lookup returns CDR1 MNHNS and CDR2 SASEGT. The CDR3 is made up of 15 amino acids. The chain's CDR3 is CASSLGHTSNQPQHF. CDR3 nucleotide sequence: TGTGCCAGCAGTCTGGGACATACGAGCAATCAGCCCCAGCATTTT.

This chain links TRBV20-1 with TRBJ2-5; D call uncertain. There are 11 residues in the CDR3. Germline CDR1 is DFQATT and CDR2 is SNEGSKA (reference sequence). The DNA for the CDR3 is TGCAGCCCCACCTACGGAGAGACCCAGTACTTC. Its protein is CSPTYGETQYF.

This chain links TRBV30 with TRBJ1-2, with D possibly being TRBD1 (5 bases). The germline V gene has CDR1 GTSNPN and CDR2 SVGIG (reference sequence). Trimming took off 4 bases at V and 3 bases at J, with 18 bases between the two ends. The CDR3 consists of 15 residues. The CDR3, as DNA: TGTGCCTGGATGGGTGGGGCCGTCCCCTACTATGGCTACACCTTC. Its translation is CAWMGGAVPYYGYTF.

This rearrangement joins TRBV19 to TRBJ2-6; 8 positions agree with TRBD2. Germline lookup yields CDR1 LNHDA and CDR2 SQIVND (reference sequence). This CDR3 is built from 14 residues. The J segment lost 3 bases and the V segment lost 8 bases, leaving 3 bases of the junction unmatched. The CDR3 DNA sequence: TGTGCCAGTGTACGGGGGGGTGGGGCCAACGTCCTGACTTTC. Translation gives CASVRGGGANVLTF.

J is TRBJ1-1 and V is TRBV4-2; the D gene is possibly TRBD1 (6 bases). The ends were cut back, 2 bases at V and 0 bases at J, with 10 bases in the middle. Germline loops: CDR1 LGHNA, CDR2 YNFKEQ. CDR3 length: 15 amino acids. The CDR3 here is CASSQIGQLNTEAFF. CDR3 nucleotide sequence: TGTGCCAGCAGCCAAATTGGACAGCTGAACACTGAAGCTTTCTTT.

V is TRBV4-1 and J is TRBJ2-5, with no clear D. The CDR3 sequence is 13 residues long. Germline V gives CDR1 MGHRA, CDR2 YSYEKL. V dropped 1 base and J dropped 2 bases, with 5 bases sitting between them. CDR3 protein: CASSQGPQETQYF. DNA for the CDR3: TGCGCCAGCAGCCAAGGGCCGCAAGAGACCCAGTACTTC.

The CDR3 DNA sequence: TGCGCCAGCAGTCCCGGGGAGGATAAAGCTAACTATGGCTACACCTTC. Its protein product is CASSPGEDKANYGYTF. This chain connects TRBV5-1 to TRBJ1-2; D is unresolved. This CDR3 has 16 residues. The germline V gene encodes CDR1 SGHRS and CDR2 YFSETQ. V dropped 5 bases and J dropped 0 bases, with 17 bases sitting between them.

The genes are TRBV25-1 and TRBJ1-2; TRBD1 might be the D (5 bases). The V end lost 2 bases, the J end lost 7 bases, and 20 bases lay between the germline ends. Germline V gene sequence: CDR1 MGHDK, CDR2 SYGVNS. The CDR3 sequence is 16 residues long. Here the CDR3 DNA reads TGTGCCAGCAGTGAACACGGGGGGGGGTCCGGCCCTGGCTACACCTTC. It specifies CASSEHGGGSGPGYTF.

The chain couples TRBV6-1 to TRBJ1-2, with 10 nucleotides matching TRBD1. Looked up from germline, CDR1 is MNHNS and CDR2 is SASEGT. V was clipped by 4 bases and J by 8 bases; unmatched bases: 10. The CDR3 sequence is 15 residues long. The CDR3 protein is CASSGPGTGVGGYTF. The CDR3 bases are TGTGCCAGCAGTGGTCCCGGGACAGGGGTAGGAGGCTACACCTTC.

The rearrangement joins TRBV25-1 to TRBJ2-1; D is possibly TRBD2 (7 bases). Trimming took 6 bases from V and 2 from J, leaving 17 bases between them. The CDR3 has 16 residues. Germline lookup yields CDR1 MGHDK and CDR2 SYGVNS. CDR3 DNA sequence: TGTGCCAGCAGGGGACGCGGCGGGGGCCCCTACAATGAGCAGTTCTTC. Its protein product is CASRGRGGGPYNEQFF.

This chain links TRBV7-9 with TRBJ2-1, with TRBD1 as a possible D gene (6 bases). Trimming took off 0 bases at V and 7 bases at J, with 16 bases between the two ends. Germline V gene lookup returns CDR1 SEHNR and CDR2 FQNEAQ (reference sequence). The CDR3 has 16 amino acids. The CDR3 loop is CASSLARGIQGNEQFF. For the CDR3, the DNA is TGTGCCAGCAGCTTAGCTAGGGGGATCCAGGGGAATGAGCAGTTCTTC.

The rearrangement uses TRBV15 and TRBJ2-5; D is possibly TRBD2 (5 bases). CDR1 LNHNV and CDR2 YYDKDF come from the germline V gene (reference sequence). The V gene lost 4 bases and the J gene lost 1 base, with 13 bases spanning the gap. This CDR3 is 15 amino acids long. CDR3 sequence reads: CATSIIREAQETQYF. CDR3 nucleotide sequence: TGTGCCACCAGCATTATCCGGGAAGCCCAAGAGACCCAGTACTTC.

This CDR3 is CASSRGGTGVNEQYF. CDR3 DNA sequence: TGCGCCAGCAGCCGAGGAGGGACAGGGGTTAACGAGCAGTACTTC. The J gene is TRBJ2-7, the V gene TRBV5-1; TRBD1 matches 10 bases. V was clipped by 4 bases and J by 5 bases; unmatched bases: 9. The V gene's germline CDR1 is SGHRS and CDR2 YFSETQ. The CDR3 contains 15 residues. Full variable domain (outside the CDR3, taken from reference TRBV5-1 and TRBJ2-7): KAGVTQTPRYLIKTRGQQVTLSCSPISGHRSVSWYQQTPGQGLQFLFEYFSETQRNKGNFPGRFSGRQFSNSRSEMNVSTLELGDSALYLCASSRGGTGVNEQYFGPGTRLTVT.

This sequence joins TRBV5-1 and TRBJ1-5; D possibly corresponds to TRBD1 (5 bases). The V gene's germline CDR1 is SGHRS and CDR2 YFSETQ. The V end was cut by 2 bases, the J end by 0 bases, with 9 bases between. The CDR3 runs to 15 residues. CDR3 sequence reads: CASSLTGNSNQPQHF. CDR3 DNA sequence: TGCGCCAGCAGCTTAACAGGTAATAGCAATCAGCCCCAGCATTTT.

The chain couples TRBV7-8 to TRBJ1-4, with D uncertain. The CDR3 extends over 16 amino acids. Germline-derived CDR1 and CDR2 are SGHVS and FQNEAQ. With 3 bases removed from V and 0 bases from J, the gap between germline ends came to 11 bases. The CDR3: CASSFSSIATNEKLFF. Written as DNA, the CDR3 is TGTGCCAGCAGCTTTAGCTCAATTGCAACTAATGAAAAACTGTTTTTT.

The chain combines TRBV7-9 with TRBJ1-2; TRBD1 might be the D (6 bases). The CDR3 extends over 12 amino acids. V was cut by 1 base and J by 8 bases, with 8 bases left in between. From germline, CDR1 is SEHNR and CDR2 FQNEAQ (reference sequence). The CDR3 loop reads CASSLEQGGYTF. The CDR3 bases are TGTGCCAGCAGCTTAGAACAGGGCGGCTACACCTTC.

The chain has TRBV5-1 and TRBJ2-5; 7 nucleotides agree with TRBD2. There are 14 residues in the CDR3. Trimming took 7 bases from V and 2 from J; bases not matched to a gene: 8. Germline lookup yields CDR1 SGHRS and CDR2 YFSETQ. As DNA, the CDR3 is TGCGCCAGCGCGCCTTGGGGGGGGCAAGAGACCCAGTACTTC. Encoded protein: CASAPWGGQETQYF. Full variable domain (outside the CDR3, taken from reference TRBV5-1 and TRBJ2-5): KAGVTQTPRYLIKTRGQQVTLSCSPISGHRSVSWYQQTPGQGLQFLFEYFSETQRNKGNFPGRFSGRQFSNSRSEMNVSTLELGDSALYLCASAPWGGQETQYFGPGTRLLVL.

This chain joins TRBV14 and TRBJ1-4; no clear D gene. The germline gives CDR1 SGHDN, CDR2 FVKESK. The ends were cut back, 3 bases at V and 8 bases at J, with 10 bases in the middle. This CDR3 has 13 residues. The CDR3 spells CASSQYQREKLFF. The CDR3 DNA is TGTGCCAGCAGCCAGTACCAGAGGGAAAAACTGTTTTTT.

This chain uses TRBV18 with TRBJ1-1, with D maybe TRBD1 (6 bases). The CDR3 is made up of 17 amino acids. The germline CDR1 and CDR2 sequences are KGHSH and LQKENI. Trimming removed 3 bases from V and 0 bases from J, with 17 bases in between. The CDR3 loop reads CASSPWDTSNMNTEAFF. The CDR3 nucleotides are TGTGCCAGCTCACCCTGGGACACCTCTAATATGAACACTGAAGCTTTCTTT.

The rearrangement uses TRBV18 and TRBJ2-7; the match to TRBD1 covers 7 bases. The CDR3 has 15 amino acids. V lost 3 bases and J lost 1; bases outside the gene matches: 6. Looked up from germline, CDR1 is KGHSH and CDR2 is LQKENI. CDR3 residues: CASSPPSRGSYEQYF. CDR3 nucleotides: TGTGCCAGCTCACCCCCTAGCAGGGGGTCCTACGAGCAGTACTTC.

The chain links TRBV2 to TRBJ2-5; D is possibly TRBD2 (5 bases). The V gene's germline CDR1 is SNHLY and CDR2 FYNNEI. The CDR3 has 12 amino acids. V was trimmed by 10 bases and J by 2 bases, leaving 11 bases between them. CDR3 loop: CATTREQETQYF. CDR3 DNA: TGTGCCACCACTAGAGAGCAAGAGACCCAGTACTTC.